Presented here are 8 T cell receptor beta chains from one specimen sequenced in a study of T cell responses to AZD1222 COVID-19 vaccine. Clones were sequenced by immunoSEQ multiplex PCR, and TCRdb holds only the in-frame ones, with some missing. The table records 140,000 to 150,000 clones, approximately 93% of them present only once. Sequenced here: peripheral blood, sampled on day 0 of AZD1222 vaccination. The receptors come from an adult in good health.

This clone was seen just once. V is TRBV6-5 and J is TRBJ1-2, with D possibly TRBD1 on 5 matching bases. CDR3 length: 14 residues. Trimming cost V 4 bases and J 4 bases, with 13 bases left between them. Germline-derived CDR1 and CDR2 are MNHEY and SVGAGI. CDR3 nucleotide sequence: TGTGCCAGCAGTTGGGGGGGAAAGGGCTATGGCTACACCTTC. Amino acid sequence: CASSWGGKGYGYTF.

The chain has TRBV6-1 and TRBJ1-4, with D perhaps TRBD1 (5 bases). This CDR3 spans 16 amino acids. V gave up 2 bases and J gave up 2 bases, with 12 bases separating them. From germline, CDR1 is MNHNS and CDR2 SASEGT. Written as DNA, the CDR3 is TGTGCCAGCAGTGAAAACCCGCAGGGTACTAATGAAAAACTGTTTTTT. Encoded protein: CASSENPQGTNEKLFF.

The rearrangement uses TRBV14 and TRBJ1-2; D is unclear. The germline V gene encodes CDR1 SGHDN and CDR2 FVKESK. CDR3 size: 13 residues. With 7 bases removed from V and 7 bases from J, the gap between germline ends came to 16 bases. The CDR3: CASTPALFGGYTF. Written as DNA, the CDR3 is TGTGCCAGCACCCCTGCGCTGTTCGGTGGCTACACCTTC.

This clone has just one count. The chain joins TRBV30 to TRBJ2-7; possible D gene TRBD2, 6 bases. This CDR3 has 14 residues. With 0 bases removed from V and 7 bases from J, the gap between germline ends came to 16 bases. The V gene's germline CDR1 is GTSNPN and CDR2 SVGIG (reference sequence). The DNA for the CDR3 is TGTGCCTGGAGTGTAGGCAGGGAGGTAGGGGAGCAGTACTTC. This gives the protein CAWSVGREVGEQYF.

The V and J genes are TRBV6-2 or TRBV6-3 and TRBJ2-7; 11 bases line up with TRBD2. Germline assignment: CDR1 MNHEY and CDR2 SVGEGT. The CDR3 has 15 residues. With V trimmed by 6 bases and J by 6 bases, 10 bases remained unmatched. DNA for the CDR3: TGTGCCAGCAGCCCTTTAGCGGGAGGGCCCCTCGAGCAGTACTTC. This translates into CASSPLAGGPLEQYF.

This chain joins TRBV5-1 and TRBJ1-1; TRBD1 agrees at 8 bases. The CDR3 runs 15 residues. Germline V gene sequence: CDR1 SGHRS, CDR2 YFSETQ. V was pared by 2 bases and J by 1 base, with 4 bases of the junction left unmatched. The CDR3 DNA reads TGCGCCAGCAGCTTAGGAGGGACAGGGAACACTGAAGCTTTCTTT. Its translation: CASSLGGTGNTEAFF.

J is TRBJ2-5 and V is TRBV11-2; D possibly corresponds to TRBD1 (6 bases). Trimming shortened V by 1 base and J by 1 base, and 7 bases separated the two germline ends. The CDR3 has 14 amino acids. Germline assignment: CDR1 SGHAT and CDR2 FQNNGV. CDR3 region: CASSLGGGQETQYF. In nucleotides, the CDR3 is TGTGCCAGCAGCTTAGGAGGGGGCCAAGAGACCCAGTACTTC.

The gene calls are TRBV3-1 (or the pseudogene TRBV3-2) and TRBJ2-6; D might be TRBD1 (5 bases). Looked up from germline, CDR1 is LGHDT and CDR2 is YNNKEL (reference sequence). The CDR3 has 15 amino acids. Trimming took off 4 bases at V and 4 bases at J, with 11 bases between the two ends. The CDR3 DNA is TGTGCCAGCAGCCTAGACAGCTCCGGGGCCAACGTCCTGACTTTC. This codes for CASSLDSSGANVLTF.